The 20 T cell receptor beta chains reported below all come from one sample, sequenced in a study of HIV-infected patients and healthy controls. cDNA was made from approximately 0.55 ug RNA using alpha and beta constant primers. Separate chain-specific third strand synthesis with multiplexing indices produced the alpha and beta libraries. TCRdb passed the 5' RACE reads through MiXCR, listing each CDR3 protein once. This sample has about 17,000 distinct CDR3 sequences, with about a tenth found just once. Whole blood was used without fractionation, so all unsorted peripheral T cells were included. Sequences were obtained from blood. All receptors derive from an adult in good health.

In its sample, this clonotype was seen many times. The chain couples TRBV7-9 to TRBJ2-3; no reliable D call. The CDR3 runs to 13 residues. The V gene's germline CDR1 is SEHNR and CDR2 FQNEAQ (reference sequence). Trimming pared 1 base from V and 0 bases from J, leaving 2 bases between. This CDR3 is CASSLVSTDTQYF. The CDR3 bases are TGTGCCAGCAGCTTAGTTAGCACAGATACGCAGTATTTT. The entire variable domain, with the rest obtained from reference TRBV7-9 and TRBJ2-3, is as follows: DTGVSQNPRHKITKRGQNVTFRCDPISEHNRLYWYRQTLGQGPEFLTYFQNEAQLEKSRLLSDRFSAERPKGSFSTLEIQRTEQGDSAMYLCASSLVSTDTQYFGPGTRLTVL.

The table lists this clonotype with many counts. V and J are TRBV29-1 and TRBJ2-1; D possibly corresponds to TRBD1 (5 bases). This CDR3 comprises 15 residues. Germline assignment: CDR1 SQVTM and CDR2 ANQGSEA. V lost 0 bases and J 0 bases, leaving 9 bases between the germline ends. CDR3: CSVEEWGSSYNEQFF. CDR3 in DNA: TGCAGCGTTGAAGAGTGGGGCAGCTCCTACAATGAGCAGTTCTTC.

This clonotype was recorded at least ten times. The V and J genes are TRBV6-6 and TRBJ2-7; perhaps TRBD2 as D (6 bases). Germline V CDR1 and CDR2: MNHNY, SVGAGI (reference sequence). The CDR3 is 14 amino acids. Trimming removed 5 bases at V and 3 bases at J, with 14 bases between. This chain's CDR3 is CASSTASAFYEQYF. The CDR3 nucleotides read TGTGCCAGCAGTACTGCTAGCGCGTTCTACGAGCAGTACTTC.

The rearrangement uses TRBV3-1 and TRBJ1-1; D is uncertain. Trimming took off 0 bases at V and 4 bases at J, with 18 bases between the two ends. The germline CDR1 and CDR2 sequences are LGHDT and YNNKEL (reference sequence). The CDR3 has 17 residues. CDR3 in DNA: TGTGCCAGCAGCCAAGACAAGAGAGCAGGATTGCCCACTGAAGCTTTCTTT. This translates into CASSQDKRAGLPTEAFF.

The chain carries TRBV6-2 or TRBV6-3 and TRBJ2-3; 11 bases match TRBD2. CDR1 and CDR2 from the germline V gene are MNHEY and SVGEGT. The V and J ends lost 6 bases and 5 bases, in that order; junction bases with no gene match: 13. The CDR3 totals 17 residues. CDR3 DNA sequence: TGTGCCAGCAGAGATGGGTTAGCGGGAGGGCCCGGAGATACGCAGTATTTT. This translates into CASRDGLAGGPGDTQYF.

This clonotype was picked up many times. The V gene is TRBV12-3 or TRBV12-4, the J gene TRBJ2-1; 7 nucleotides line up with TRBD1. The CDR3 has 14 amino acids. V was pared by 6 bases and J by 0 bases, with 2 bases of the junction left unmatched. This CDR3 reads CASRHRGSYNEQFF. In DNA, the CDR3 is TGTGCCAGCAGACACAGGGGCTCCTACAATGAGCAGTTCTTC.

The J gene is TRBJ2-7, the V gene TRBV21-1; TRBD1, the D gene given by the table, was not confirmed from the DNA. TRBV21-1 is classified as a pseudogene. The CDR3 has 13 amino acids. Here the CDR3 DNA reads TGTGCCAGCAGCCGACGGACAGACTACGAGCAGTACTTC. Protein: CASSRRTDYEQYF.

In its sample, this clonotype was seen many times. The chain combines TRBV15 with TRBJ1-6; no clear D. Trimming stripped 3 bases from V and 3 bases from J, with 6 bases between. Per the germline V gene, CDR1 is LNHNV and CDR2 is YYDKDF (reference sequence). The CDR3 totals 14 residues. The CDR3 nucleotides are TGTGCCACCAGCAGGCAAGGCTATAATTCACCCCTCCACTTT. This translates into CATSRQGYNSPLHF.

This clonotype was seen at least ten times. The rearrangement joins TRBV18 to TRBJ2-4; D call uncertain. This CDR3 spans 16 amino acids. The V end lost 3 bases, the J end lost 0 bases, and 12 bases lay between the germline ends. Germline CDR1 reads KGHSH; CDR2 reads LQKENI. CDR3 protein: CASSPIGTKAKNIQYF. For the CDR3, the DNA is TGTGCCAGCTCACCTATAGGCACAAAAGCCAAAAACATTCAGTACTTC.

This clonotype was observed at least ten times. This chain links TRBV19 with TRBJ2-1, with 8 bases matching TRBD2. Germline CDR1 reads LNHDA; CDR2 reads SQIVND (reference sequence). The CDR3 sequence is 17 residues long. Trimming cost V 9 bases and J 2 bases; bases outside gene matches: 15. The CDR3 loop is CASGPGGGLGTYNEQFF. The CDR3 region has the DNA TGTGCCAGCGGTCCGGGAGGGGGACTAGGCACCTACAATGAGCAGTTCTTC.

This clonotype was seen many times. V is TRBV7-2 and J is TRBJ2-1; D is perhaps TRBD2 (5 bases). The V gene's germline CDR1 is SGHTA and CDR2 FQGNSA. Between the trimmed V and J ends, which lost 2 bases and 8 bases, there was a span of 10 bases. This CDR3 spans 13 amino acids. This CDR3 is CASSLPSRDEQFF. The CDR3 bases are TGTGCCAGCAGCTTACCATCGAGGGATGAGCAGTTCTTC.

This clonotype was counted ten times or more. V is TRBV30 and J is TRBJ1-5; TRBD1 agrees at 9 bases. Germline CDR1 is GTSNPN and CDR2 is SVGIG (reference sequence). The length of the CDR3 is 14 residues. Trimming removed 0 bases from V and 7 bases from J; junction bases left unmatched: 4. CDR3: CAWSVRGTGQPQHF. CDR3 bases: TGTGCCTGGAGTGTACGGGGGACAGGGCAGCCCCAGCATTTT. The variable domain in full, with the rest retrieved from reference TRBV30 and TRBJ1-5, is SQTIHQWPATLVQPVGSPLSLECTVEGTSNPNLYWYRQAAGRGLQLLFYSVGIGQISSEVPQNLSASRPQDRQFILSSKKLLLSDSGFYLCAWSVRGTGQPQHFGDGTRLSIL.

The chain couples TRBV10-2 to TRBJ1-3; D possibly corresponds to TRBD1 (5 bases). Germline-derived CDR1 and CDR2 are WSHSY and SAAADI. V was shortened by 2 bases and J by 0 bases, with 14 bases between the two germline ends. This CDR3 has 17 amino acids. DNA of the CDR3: TGCGCCAGCAGTGAGGACAGTGCCGGCGCCTCTGGAAACACCATATATTTT. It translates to CASSEDSAGASGNTIYF.

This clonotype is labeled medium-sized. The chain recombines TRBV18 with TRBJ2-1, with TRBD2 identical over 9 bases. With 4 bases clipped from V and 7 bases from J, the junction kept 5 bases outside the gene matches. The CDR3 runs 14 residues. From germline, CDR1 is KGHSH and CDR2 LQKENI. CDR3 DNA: TGTGCCAGCTCACTTGCGGGAGGGCGGAATGAGCAGTTCTTC. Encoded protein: CASSLAGGRNEQFF.

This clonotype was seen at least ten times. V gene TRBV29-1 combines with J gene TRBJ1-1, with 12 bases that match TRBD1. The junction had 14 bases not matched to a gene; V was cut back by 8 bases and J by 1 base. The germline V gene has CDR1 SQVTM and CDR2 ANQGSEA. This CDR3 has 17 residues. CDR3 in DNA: TGCAGCTCCGATTCCGGGACAGGGGGCGCGCCGAACACTGAAGCTTTCTTT. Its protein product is CSSDSGTGGAPNTEAFF.

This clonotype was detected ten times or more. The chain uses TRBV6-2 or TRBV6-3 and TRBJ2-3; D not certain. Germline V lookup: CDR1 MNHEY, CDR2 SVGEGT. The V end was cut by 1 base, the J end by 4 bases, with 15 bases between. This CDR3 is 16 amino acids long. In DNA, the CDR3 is TGTGCCAGCAGTTACTGGCCCGAAGGGCACGCAGATACGCAGTATTTT. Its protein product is CASSYWPEGHADTQYF.

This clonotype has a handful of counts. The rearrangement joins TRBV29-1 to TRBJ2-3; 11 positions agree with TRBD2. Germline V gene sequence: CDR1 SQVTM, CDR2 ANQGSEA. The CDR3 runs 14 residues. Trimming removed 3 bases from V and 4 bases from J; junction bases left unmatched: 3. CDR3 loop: CSVEPSGRPDTQYF. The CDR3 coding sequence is TGCAGCGTTGAGCCTAGCGGGAGGCCAGATACGCAGTATTTT.

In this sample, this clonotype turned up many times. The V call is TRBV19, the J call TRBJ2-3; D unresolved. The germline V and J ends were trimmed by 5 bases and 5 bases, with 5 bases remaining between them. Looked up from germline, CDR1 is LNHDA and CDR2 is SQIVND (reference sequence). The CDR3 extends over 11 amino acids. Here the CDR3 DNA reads TGTGCCAGTAGTGGCGTAGATACGCAGTATTTT. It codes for CASSGVDTQYF. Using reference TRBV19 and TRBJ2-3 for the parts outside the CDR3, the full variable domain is DGGITQSPKYLFRKEGQNVTLSCEQNLNHDAMYWYRQDPGQGLRLIYYSQIVNDFQKGDIAEGYSVSREKKESFPLTVTSAQKNPTAFYLCASSGVDTQYFGPGTRLTVL.

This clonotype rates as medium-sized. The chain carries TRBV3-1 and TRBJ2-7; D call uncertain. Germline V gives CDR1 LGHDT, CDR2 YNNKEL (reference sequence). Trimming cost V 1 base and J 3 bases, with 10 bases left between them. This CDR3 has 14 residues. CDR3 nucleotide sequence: TGTGCCAGCAGCCAAGGCCCAGCCGACTACGAGCAGTACTTC. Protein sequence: CASSQGPADYEQYF.

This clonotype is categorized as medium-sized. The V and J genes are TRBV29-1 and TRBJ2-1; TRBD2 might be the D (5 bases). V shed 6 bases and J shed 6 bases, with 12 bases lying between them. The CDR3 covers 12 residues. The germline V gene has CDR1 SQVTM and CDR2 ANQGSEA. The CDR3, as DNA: TGCAGCGTGGCCCGGGGAGCCAATGAGCAGTTCTTC. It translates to CSVARGANEQFF.